This paragraph covers one T cell receptor beta chain sequence. What it binds is unknown. Isolated RNA was reverse transcribed in full, so expressed TCRB transcripts were sequenced. Profiling relied on immunoSEQ multiplex PCR, and the TCRdb table lists in-frame clones only, not all of them. The data show roughly 140,000 clones, roughly 50% seen once. The data belong to a study of beta chain features in type 1 diabetes. This CDR3 is 14 amino acids long. Germline V CDR1 and CDR2: SGHRS, YFSETQ. V shed 4 bases, J shed 5 bases, and the junction held 8 bases outside the gene matches. Study-wide points: Patients showed naive, central memory and Treg TCRB repertoires that appeared more similar than those of healthy donors.

This receptor was taken from a man aged 18-30 years in good health. The rearrangement joins TRBV5-1 to TRBJ1-1, with 7 bases that match TRBD1. The sample comprised Tregs from blood. The chain's CDR3 is CASSTGQAGTEAFF. In nucleotides, the CDR3 is TGCGCCAGCAGCACAGGACAGGCCGGGACTGAAGCTTTCTTT.